These 26 T cell receptor beta chains share one sample of origin, sequenced in a study of blood T cell repertoires in COVID-19. Assay used: immunoSEQ multiplex PCR; TCRdb lists only in-frame clones, some missing. The table shows 170,000 or so clones, with approximately 86% occurring only once. The sample taken for sequencing was peripheral blood. The source is a man aged 60 to 69 with COVID-19, enrolled during active disease.

The V call is TRBV29-1, the J call TRBJ2-5; D remains unclear. The germline gives CDR1 SQVTM, CDR2 ANQGSEA. V gave up 1 base and J gave up 1 base, with 4 bases separating them. The CDR3 extends over 12 amino acids. The CDR3 DNA follows: TGCAGCGTTGAAGCGAGCCAAGAGACCCAGTACTTC. Translated: CSVEASQETQYF.

This chain joins TRBV3-1 (or the pseudogene TRBV3-2) and TRBJ1-1, with D uncertain. Germline V gives CDR1 LGHDT, CDR2 YNNKEL (reference sequence). Trimming pared 0 bases from V and 8 bases from J, leaving 10 bases between. This CDR3 has 13 residues. The CDR3 loop is CASSQEGGREAFF. The CDR3, as DNA: TGTGCCAGCAGCCAAGAGGGAGGCAGAGAAGCTTTCTTT.

The V gene is TRBV7-9, the J gene TRBJ1-5; no definite D call. This CDR3 has 15 amino acids. V lost 5 bases, J lost 2 bases, and 13 bases lay in between. Germline V gives CDR1 SEHNR, CDR2 FQNEAQ (reference sequence). The CDR3 coding sequence is TGTGCCAGCAGCCCGGATCTGGGCGGCAATCAGCCCCAGCATTTT. Protein: CASSPDLGGNQPQHF.

The rearrangement uses TRBV11-3 and TRBJ1-6; tentatively, D is TRBD1 (5 bases). The CDR3 is made up of 14 amino acids. V was shortened by 5 bases and J by 7 bases, with 12 bases between the two germline ends. In germline, CDR1 is SGHNT, CDR2 YENEEA. The CDR3 sequence is CASSLDSANSPLHF. The CDR3 nucleotides are TGTGCCAGCAGCCTCGACAGTGCAAATTCACCCCTCCACTTT.

This sequence joins TRBV4-3 and TRBJ1-4; D possibly corresponds to TRBD1 (6 bases). The germline V gene has CDR1 LGHNA and CDR2 YSLEER. The CDR3 covers 17 residues. The germline V and J ends were trimmed by 0 bases and 5 bases, with 16 bases remaining between them. The CDR3 sequence: CASSQEREGGTNEKLFF. CDR3 nucleotide sequence: TGCGCCAGCAGCCAAGAGAGGGAGGGGGGAACAAATGAAAAACTGTTTTTT.

The chain combines TRBV7-3 with TRBJ2-7; 14 nucleotides align to TRBD2. The V and J ends lost 5 bases and 6 bases, in that order; junction bases with no gene match: 6. This CDR3 spans 15 amino acids. Per germline, CDR1 SGHTA and CDR2 FQGTGA. Written as DNA, the CDR3 is TGTGCCAGCAGCCTAGGTGGACTAGCGGGAGGCGAGCAGTACTTC. Translation: CASSLGGLAGGEQYF.

The chain employs TRBV19 and TRBJ1-3, with 7 bases identical to TRBD1. There are 14 residues in the CDR3. Germline V CDR1 and CDR2: LNHDA, SQIVND (reference sequence). V gave up 7 bases and J gave up 5 bases; unmatched junction bases: 8. The CDR3, as DNA: TGTGCCAGTATACGAACAGGGGCACGAAACACCATATATTTT. Amino acids: CASIRTGARNTIYF.

The chain links TRBV10-3 to TRBJ1-5; 9 bases map to TRBD1. The CDR3 extends over 15 amino acids. CDR1 and CDR2 (germline): ENHRY, SYGVKD. With 6 bases clipped from V and 3 bases from J, the junction kept 6 bases outside the gene matches. The chain's CDR3 is CAISGQGRDNQPQHF. The CDR3 DNA is TGTGCCATCAGCGGACAGGGGCGGGACAATCAGCCCCAGCATTTT.

The V gene is TRBV19, the J gene TRBJ1-2; D is possibly TRBD1 (6 bases). This CDR3 is built from 19 residues. CDR1 LNHDA and CDR2 SQIVND come from the germline V gene (reference sequence). V lost 0 bases and J lost 0, with 20 bases in between. The CDR3 DNA reads as TGTGCCAGTAGTATAGATAGTTTCCGGTGGACAGCAACTAACTATGGCTACACCTTC. Translating it yields CASSIDSFRWTATNYGYTF.

This chain connects TRBV6-4 to TRBJ1-6; tentatively, D is TRBD1 (5 bases). Germline V gene data show CDR1 as MRHNA and CDR2 as SNTAGT. V was cut by 2 bases and J by 6 bases, with 8 bases left in between. The CDR3 length is 14 residues. CDR3 residues: CASSDQQGNSPLHF. DNA of the CDR3: TGTGCCAGCAGTGACCAGCAGGGTAATTCACCCCTCCACTTT.

This clone has only one observation. The chain recombines TRBV25-1 with TRBJ1-1, with TRBD1 as a possible D gene (5 bases). The CDR3 length is 14 residues. With 6 bases removed from V and 0 bases from J, the gap between germline ends came to 11 bases. The V gene's germline CDR1 is MGHDK and CDR2 SYGVNS. The CDR3 loop reads CASRDRGLNTEAFF. The CDR3 DNA reads as TGTGCCAGCAGAGATAGGGGATTGAACACTGAAGCTTTCTTT.

The chain links TRBV3-1 (or the pseudogene TRBV3-2) to TRBJ2-7, with D perhaps matching TRBD1 (5 bases). The CDR3 runs 17 residues. V gave up 0 bases and J gave up 6 bases, with 21 bases separating them. Germline V lookup: CDR1 LGHDT, CDR2 YNNKEL (reference sequence). CDR3 sequence (DNA): TGTGCCAGCAGCCAAGACCCATATGGGGCAACCCCCTCCGAGCAGTACTTC. This translates into CASSQDPYGATPSEQYF.

This chain connects TRBV7-9 to TRBJ1-1; 7 nucleotides line up with TRBD1. The ends lost 3 bases at V and 5 bases at J; junction bases unmatched: 3. This CDR3 has 13 residues. In germline, CDR1 is SEHNR, CDR2 FQNEAQ (reference sequence). The CDR3 protein is CASSLTGWTEAFF. The CDR3 DNA is TGTGCCAGCAGCTTGACAGGGTGGACTGAAGCTTTCTTT.

This clone was recorded only once. V and J are TRBV6-5 and TRBJ2-5; 8 bases map to TRBD2. Per germline, CDR1 MNHEY and CDR2 SVGAGI. There are 15 residues in the CDR3. The J segment lost 4 bases and the V segment lost 7 bases, leaving 11 bases of the junction unmatched. The CDR3 DNA sequence: TGTGCCAGCAAACACCGGGGGGGGAGGAGAGAGACCCAGTACTTC. It specifies CASKHRGGRRETQYF.

The chain recombines TRBV4-3 with TRBJ1-2; a possible D gene is TRBD1 (6 bases). Trimming removed 3 bases from V and 4 bases from J, with 12 bases in between. Germline V gene sequence: CDR1 LGHNA, CDR2 YSLEER. CDR3 size: 14 residues. The CDR3 DNA reads as TGCGCCAGCAGCCAGTCTACAGGGTCCTATGGCTACACCTTC. Residues: CASSQSTGSYGYTF.

The rearrangement joins TRBV12-5 to TRBJ2-2; unclear D gene. Germline values: CDR1 LGHNT, CDR2 FRNRAP. This CDR3 spans 13 amino acids. Trimming took off 5 bases at V and 0 bases at J, with 4 bases between the two ends. CDR3 amino acids: CASGIANTGELFF. The CDR3, as DNA: TGTGCTAGTGGTATAGCGAACACCGGGGAGCTGTTTTTT. The complete variable domain, with remaining parts taken from reference TRBV12-5 and TRBJ2-2, reads DARVTQTPRHKVTEMGQEVTMRCQPILGHNTVFWYRQTMMQGLELLAYFRNRAPLDDSGMPKDRFSAEMPDATLATLKIQPSEPRDSAVYFCASGIANTGELFFGEGSRLTVL.

In its sample, this clone was seen a few times. The V gene is TRBV5-4, the J gene TRBJ2-5; no definite D call. CDR1 and CDR2 (germline): SGHNT, YYREEE (reference sequence). The CDR3 covers 15 residues. The V gene lost 2 bases and the J gene lost 1 base, with 12 bases spanning the gap. The CDR3 DNA reads TGTGCCAGCAGCTTCTTTGACCGACTCCAAGAGACCCAGTACTTC. Protein sequence: CASSFFDRLQETQYF.

This rearrangement joins TRBV6-1 to TRBJ1-5, with 7 bases fitting TRBD1. The trim removed 3 bases at V and 5 bases at J, leaving 4 bases unmatched. CDR3 length: 14 residues. Germline V CDR1 and CDR2: MNHNS, SASEGT. For the CDR3, the DNA is TGTGCCAGCAGTGACGACAGGGCCGATCAGCCCCAGCATTTT. Protein: CASSDDRADQPQHF.

V and J are TRBV9 and TRBJ2-1; 15 bases are a match to TRBD2. After removal of 4 bases from V and 6 bases from J, the junction contained 5 bases not matched to a gene. CDR1 is SGDLS and CDR2 is YYNGEE in the germline V gene. The CDR3 runs 16 residues. CDR3 nucleotide sequence: TGTGCCAGCAGCACTCGGACTAGCGGGAGGGGCAATGAGCAGTTCTTC. This encodes CASSTRTSGRGNEQFF.

CDR3 coding DNA: TGTGCCAGCAGTTACGGAGGGGCCGGCAATCAGCCCCAGCATTTT. Amino acids: CASSYGGAGNQPQHF. V gene TRBV6-2 or TRBV6-3 combines with J gene TRBJ1-5; maybe TRBD1 (5 bases). Per germline, CDR1 MNHEY and CDR2 SVGEGT. The CDR3 has 15 residues. V was trimmed by 2 bases and J by 2 bases, leaving 10 bases between them.

The rearrangement links TRBV6-2 or TRBV6-3 to TRBJ2-7; D ambiguous. The CDR3 has 16 amino acids. Germline values: CDR1 MNHEY, CDR2 SVGEGT. Trimming took 5 bases from V and 4 from J, leaving 21 bases between them. The CDR3: CASSDVAGGYLYEQYF. The DNA of the CDR3 is TGTGCCAGCAGTGATGTGGCAGGTGGCTATTTGTACGAGCAGTACTTC.

This clone was found once. This rearrangement joins TRBV10-3 to TRBJ1-2, with TRBD1 identical over 7 bases. The germline CDR1 and CDR2 sequences are ENHRY and SYGVKD. V shed 5 bases and J 5 bases; nucleotides not matched to a gene: 2. The CDR3 covers 12 residues. CDR3 DNA: TGTGCCATCAGTCGACAGGGATATGGCTACACCTTC. It yields the protein CAISRQGYGYTF.

This clone was observed once. The chain recombines TRBV14 with TRBJ1-1, with D unclear. CDR1 and CDR2 from the germline V gene are SGHDN and FVKESK. The CDR3 length is 14 residues. Between the trimmed V and J ends, which lost 1 base and 5 bases, there was a span of 11 bases. CDR3 protein: CASSQGIGGTEAFF. DNA of the CDR3: TGTGCCAGCAGCCAAGGAATAGGAGGAACTGAAGCTTTCTTT.

The V gene is TRBV3-1 (or the pseudogene TRBV3-2), the J gene TRBJ2-5; 10 bases match TRBD2. J was trimmed by 3 bases and V by 4 bases; bases with no gene match: 5. The germline gives CDR1 LGHDT, CDR2 YNNKEL (reference sequence). CDR3 length equals 15 residues. The CDR3 DNA is TGTGCCAGCAGCCGAAGCGGGGGGGCCAAAGAGACCCAGTACTTC. Its protein is CASSRSGGAKETQYF.

This chain links TRBV29-1 with TRBJ1-1, with a tentative D call TRBD1 (5 bases). CDR1 and CDR2 from the germline V gene are SQVTM and ANQGSEA. With 5 bases removed from V and 1 base from J, the gap between germline ends came to 17 bases. The CDR3 consists of 15 residues. CDR3: CSVYDAAGTNTEAFF. As DNA, the CDR3 is TGCAGCGTTTACGACGCGGCGGGGACGAACACTGAAGCTTTCTTT.

The genes are TRBV6-5 and TRBJ2-7; 11 nucleotides align to TRBD2. The germline CDR1 and CDR2 sequences are MNHEY and SVGAGI. The CDR3 extends over 15 amino acids. V trimming: 6 bases; J trimming: 5 bases; junction bases outside the gene matches: 9. CDR3 residues: CASRITSGGSDEQYF. As DNA, the CDR3 is TGTGCCAGCAGGATAACTAGCGGGGGTAGCGACGAGCAGTACTTC.